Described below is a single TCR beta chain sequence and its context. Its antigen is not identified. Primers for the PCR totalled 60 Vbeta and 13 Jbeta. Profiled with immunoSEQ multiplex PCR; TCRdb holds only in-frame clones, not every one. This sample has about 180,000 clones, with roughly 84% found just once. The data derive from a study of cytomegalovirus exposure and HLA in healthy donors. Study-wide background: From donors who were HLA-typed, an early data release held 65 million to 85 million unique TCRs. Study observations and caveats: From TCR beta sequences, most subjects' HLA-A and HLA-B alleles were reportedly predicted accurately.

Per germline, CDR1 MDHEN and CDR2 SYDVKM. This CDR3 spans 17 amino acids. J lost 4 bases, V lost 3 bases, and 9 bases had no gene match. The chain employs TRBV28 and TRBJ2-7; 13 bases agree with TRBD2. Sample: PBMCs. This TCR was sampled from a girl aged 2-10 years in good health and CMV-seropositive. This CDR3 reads CASSFGWTSGRIYEQYF. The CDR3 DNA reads TGTGCCAGCAGTTTCGGCTGGACTAGCGGGAGAATTTACGAGCAGTACTTC. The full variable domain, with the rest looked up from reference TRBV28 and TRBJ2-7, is DVKVTQSSRYLVKRTGEKVFLECVQDMDHENMFWYRQDPGLGLRLIYFSYDVKMKEKGDIPEGYSVSREKKERFSLILESASTNQTSMYLCASSFGWTSGRIYEQYFGPGTRLTVT.